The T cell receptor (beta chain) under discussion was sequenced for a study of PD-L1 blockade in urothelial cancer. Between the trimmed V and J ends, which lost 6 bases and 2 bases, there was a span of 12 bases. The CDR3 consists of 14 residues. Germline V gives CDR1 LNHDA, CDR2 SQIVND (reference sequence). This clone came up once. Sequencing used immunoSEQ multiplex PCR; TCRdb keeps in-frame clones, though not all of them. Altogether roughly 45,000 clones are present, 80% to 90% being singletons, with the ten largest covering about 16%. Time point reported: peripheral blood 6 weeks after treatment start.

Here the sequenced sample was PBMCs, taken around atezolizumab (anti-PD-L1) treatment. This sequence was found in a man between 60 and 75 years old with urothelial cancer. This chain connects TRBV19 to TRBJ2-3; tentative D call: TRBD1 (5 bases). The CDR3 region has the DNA TGTGCCAGTAGACCGACAGAGTTCACAGATACGCAGTATTTT. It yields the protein CASRPTEFTDTQYF.